Listed below are T cell receptor beta chains from one sample, sequenced in a study of pediatric ulcerative colitis. The data were produced by immunoSEQ multiplex PCR, yet TCRdb's version contains in-frame clones alone and is incomplete. The sample lists 20,000 to 25,000 clones, 71% occurring once. The specimen sequenced was gut tissue. These receptor sequences come from a boy between 10 and 17 years old with severe ulcerative colitis. CDR3s include the opening cysteine and the closing phenylalanine or tryptophan. D genes are given only for firm matches. A clone size is listed for some rows: how often the clone was seen (once, few, many), or a class if it is expanded.

cdr3_aa cdr3_nt j_call d_call clone_size v_call
CASSPSRGEGKLFF TGTGCCAGCTCACCATCCCGGGGAGAGGGAAAACTGTTTTTT TRBJ1-4 - - TRBV18
CASNNPGLTAEAFF TGTGCCAGCAACAATCCGGGACTCACTGCTGAAGCTTTCTTT TRBJ1-1 - - TRBV2
CASSLGPKEKLFF TGTGCCAGCAGCCTCGGGCCAAAGGAAAAACTGTTTTTT TRBJ1-4 - - TRBV7-2
CASSFLGATNEKLFF TGTGCCAGCAGTTTCTTGGGGGCGACTAATGAAAAACTGTTTTTT TRBJ1-4 - once TRBV27
CASSSPSGQLYGYTF TGTGCCAGCAGTTCGCCCTCGGGACAGCTCTATGGCTACACCTTC TRBJ1-2 TRBD1 - TRBV28
CASTNDRDMNTEAFF TGTGCCAGCACCAACGACAGAGACATGAACACTGAAGCTTTCTTT TRBJ1-1 - few TRBV5-6
CASIGSRAGYTF TGTGCCAGCATCGGGTCCCGCGCTGGCTACACCTTC TRBJ1-2 - few TRBV6-5
CASSISAGRAYEQYF TGTGCCAGTAGTATCTCAGCGGGGAGAGCCTACGAGCAGTACTTC TRBJ2-7 TRBD2 - TRBV19
CASSYSQGRQETQYF TGTGCCAGCAGTTACTCGCAGGGTAGGCAAGAGACCCAGTACTTC TRBJ2-5 - - TRBV6-5
CASSEWSRRDYGYTF TGTGCCAGCAGTGAATGGTCCAGGAGAGACTATGGCTACACCTTC TRBJ1-2 - - TRBV6-1
CASSRDSGQTYYNEQFF TGTGCCAGCAGCCGAGACTCGGGCCAAACCTACTACAATGAGCAGTTCTTC TRBJ2-1 - few TRBV11-1
CASSFLDRSYGYTF TGTGCCAGCAGCTTCCTGGACAGGAGTTATGGCTACACCTTC TRBJ1-2 TRBD1 once TRBV7-8
CASSLDHSAYGYTF TGCGCCAGCAGCTTGGACCACAGTGCCTATGGCTACACCTTC TRBJ1-2 - - TRBV5-1
CASSQVDSGGADTQYF TGTGCCAGCAGCCAAGTGGATAGCGGGGGGGCGGATACGCAGTATTTT TRBJ2-3 TRBD2 - TRBV14
CAWSTGGNTEAFF TGTGCCTGGAGTACTGGGGGGAACACTGAAGCTTTCTTT TRBJ1-1 - once TRBV30
CASSEVGGPEAFF TGTGCCAGCAGTGAGGTGGGAGGGCCTGAAGCTTTCTTT TRBJ1-1 - - TRBV2
CAWSVSRLVASGETQYF TGTGCCTGGAGTGTATCCCGCCTGGTGGCTAGCGGGGAGACCCAGTACTTC TRBJ2-5 TRBD2 - TRBV30
CASRAGGNYEQYF TGTGCCAGCAGGGCCGGTGGGAACTACGAGCAGTACTTC TRBJ2-7 - few TRBV6-1
CASSLNWDTEAFF TGTGCCAGCAGCCTTAACTGGGACACTGAAGCTTTCTTT TRBJ1-1 - - TRBV14
CASSLLGSLTEAFF TGTGCCAGCAGCTTACTAGGGAGTCTCACTGAAGCTTTCTTT TRBJ1-1 - - TRBV5-6
CASSERQGYAFF TGTGCCAGCTCAGAGAGACAGGGGTATGCTTTCTTT TRBJ1-1 TRBD1 once TRBV18
CASSVGVDTEAFF TGTGCCAGCAGCGTAGGGGTTGACACTGAAGCTTTCTTT TRBJ1-1 - - TRBV9
CASSPRPGSSGYTF TGTGCCAGCAGCCCTCGACCCGGGTCGTCAGGCTACACCTTC TRBJ1-2 - - TRBV7-2
CASGFIKTGDTGELFF TGTGCTAGTGGTTTCATCAAGACTGGCGACACCGGGGAGCTGTTTTTT TRBJ2-2 - - TRBV12-5
CASSPGSNEKLFF TGTGCCAGCTCACCAGGGAGTAATGAAAAACTGTTTTTT TRBJ1-4 - - TRBV18
CASTHQGQGRDHEQYF TGTGCCAGCACCCACCAAGGACAGGGCAGAGATCACGAGCAGTACTTC TRBJ2-7 - - TRBV21-1
CASSLMGQGDTEAFF TGTGCCAGCAGCTTGATGGGGCAGGGGGACACTGAAGCTTTCTTT TRBJ1-1 TRBD1 - TRBV7-6
CASSLEPDSVYGYTF TGTGCCAGCAGCTTAGAACCGGATTCAGTCTATGGCTACACCTTC TRBJ1-2 - few TRBV5-4
CASSLQQGLVEKLFF TGTGCCAGCAGCTTACAACAGGGACTCGTTGAAAAACTGTTTTTT TRBJ1-4 - few TRBV7-2
CASSVGRTGGAGANVLTF TGTGCCAGCAGCGTAGGGAGGACAGGGGGTGCTGGGGCCAACGTCCTGACTTTC TRBJ2-6 TRBD1 - TRBV9
CASSYSLNTEAFF TGTGCCAGCAGTTACTCCCTGAACACTGAAGCTTTCTTT TRBJ1-1 - - TRBV6-5
CASSYGGNTETQYF TGTGCCAGCAGTTACGGGGGGAATACAGAGACCCAGTACTTC TRBJ2-5 - - TRBV6-6
CASSHLEKGSGNTIYF TGCGCCAGCAGCCACTTGGAGAAGGGCTCTGGAAACACCATATATTTT TRBJ1-3 - - TRBV4-1
CAARGQGASGELFF TGTGCCGCCCGGGGACAGGGGGCTTCCGGGGAGCTGTTTTTT TRBJ2-2 TRBD1 - TRBV15
CSAPYGNEQFF TGCAGTGCTCCCTATGGAAATGAGCAGTTCTTC TRBJ2-1 - - TRBV20-1
CASSFVDTQYF TGTGCCAGCAGCTTTGTGGATACGCAGTATTTT TRBJ2-3 - - TRBV7-2
CASSLSPGELFF TGTGCCAGCAGCTTATCTCCCGGGGAGCTGTTTTTT TRBJ2-2 - - TRBV7-2
CASSPTGHEQFF TGTGCCAGCAGTCCAACAGGGCATGAGCAGTTCTTC TRBJ2-1 - few TRBV6-1
CASILGSGELFF TGCGCCAGCATACTGGGATCCGGGGAGCTGTTTTTT TRBJ2-2 - - TRBV10-2
CASSLGDIQYF TGTGCCAGCAGCTTGGGGGACATTCAGTACTTC TRBJ2-4 - few TRBV5-4
CAWKSWIAGFAGELFF TGTGCCTGGAAGAGCTGGATAGCGGGGTTCGCCGGGGAGCTGTTTTTT TRBJ2-2 TRBD2 - TRBV30
CASSAGLAGANEQFF TGTGCCAGCAGCGCAGGACTAGCGGGGGCAAATGAGCAGTTCTTC TRBJ2-1 TRBD2 - TRBV9
CASSSGSPGAFF TGTGCCAGCAGCTCCGGGTCCCCGGGGGCTTTCTTT TRBJ1-1 - few TRBV5-4
CASSDRGDRDGYTF TGTGCCAGCAGTGATCGGGGGGATCGAGACGGCTACACCTTC TRBJ1-2 - - TRBV6-1
CASSPRLAGGSKQYF TGTGCCAGCAGCCCCCGACTAGCGGGTGGATCTAAGCAGTACTTC TRBJ2-7 TRBD2 - TRBV14
CATSRDGGYEQYF TGTGCCACCTCCCGGGACGGTGGCTACGAGCAGTACTTC TRBJ2-7 - - TRBV15
CASSRQLWEEKLFF TGCGCCAGCAGCCGACAACTATGGGAGGAAAAACTGTTTTTT TRBJ1-4 - few TRBV4-3
CASSFLYGAGQGAFF TGCGCCAGCAGCTTTTTATACGGCGCGGGACAGGGAGCTTTCTTT TRBJ1-1 TRBD1 - TRBV5-1
CAWTHSFTPIYF TGTGCCTGGACCCACTCCTTTACTCCCATATATTTT TRBJ1-3 - - TRBV30
CASSLDEGLGYTF TGTGCCAGCAGCTTAGACGAGGGGCTTGGCTACACCTTC TRBJ1-2 - - TRBV7-8
CASSQEGRAGVETQYF TGCGCCAGCAGCCAAGAAGGAAGAGCGGGGGTAGAGACCCAGTACTTC TRBJ2-5 TRBD2 - TRBV4-1
CAITPGQGNTEAFF TGTGCCATCACTCCGGGACAGGGAAACACTGAAGCTTTCTTT TRBJ1-1 TRBD1 - TRBV10-3
CASSYEGTRGAFF TGTGCCAGCAGTTACGAGGGGACCCGGGGGGCTTTCTTT TRBJ1-1 - - TRBV6-5